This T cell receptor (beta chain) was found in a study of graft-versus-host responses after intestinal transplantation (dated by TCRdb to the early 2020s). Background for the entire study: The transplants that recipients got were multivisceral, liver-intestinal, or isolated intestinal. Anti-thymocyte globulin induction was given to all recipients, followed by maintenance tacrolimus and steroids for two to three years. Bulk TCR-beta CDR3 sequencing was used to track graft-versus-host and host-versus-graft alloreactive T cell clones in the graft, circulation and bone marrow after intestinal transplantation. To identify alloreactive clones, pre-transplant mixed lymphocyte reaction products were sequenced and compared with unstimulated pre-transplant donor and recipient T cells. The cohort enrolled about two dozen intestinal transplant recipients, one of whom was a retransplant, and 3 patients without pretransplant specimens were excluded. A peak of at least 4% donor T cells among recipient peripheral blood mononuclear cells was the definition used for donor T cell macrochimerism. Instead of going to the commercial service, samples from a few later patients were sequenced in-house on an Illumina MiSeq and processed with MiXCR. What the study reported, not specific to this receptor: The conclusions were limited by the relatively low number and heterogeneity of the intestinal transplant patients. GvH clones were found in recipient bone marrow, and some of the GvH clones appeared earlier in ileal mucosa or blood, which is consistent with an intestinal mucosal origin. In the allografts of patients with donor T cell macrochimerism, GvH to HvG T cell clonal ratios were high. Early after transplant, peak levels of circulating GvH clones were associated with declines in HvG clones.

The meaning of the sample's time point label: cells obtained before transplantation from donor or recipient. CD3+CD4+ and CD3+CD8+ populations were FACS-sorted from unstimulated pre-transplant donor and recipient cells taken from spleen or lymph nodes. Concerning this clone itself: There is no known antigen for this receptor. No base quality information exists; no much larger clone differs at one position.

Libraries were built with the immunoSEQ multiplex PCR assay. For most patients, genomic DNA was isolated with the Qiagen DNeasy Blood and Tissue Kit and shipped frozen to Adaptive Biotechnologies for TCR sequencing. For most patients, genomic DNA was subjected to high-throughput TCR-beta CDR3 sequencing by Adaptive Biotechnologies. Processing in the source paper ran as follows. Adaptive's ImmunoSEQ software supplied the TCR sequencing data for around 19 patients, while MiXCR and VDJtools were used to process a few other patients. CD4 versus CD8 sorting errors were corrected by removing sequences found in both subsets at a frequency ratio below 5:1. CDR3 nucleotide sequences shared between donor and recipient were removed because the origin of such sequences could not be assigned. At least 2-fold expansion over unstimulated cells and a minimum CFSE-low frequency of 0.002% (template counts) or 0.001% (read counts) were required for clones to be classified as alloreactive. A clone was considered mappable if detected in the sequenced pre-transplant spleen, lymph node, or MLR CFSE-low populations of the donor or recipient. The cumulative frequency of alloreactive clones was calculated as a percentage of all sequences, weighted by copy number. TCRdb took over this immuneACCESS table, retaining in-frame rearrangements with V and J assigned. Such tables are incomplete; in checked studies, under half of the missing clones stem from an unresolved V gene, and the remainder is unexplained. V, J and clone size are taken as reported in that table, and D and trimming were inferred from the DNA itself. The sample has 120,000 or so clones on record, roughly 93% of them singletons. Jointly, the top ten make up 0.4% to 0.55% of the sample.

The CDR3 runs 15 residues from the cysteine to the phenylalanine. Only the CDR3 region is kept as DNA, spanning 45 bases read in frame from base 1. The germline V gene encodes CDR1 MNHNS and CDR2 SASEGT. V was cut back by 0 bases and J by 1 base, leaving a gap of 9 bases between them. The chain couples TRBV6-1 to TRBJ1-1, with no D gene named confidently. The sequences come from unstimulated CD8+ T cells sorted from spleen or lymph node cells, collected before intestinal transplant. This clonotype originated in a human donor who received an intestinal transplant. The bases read TGTGCCAGCAGTGAAGCGGTACGAGGGAACACTGAAGCTTTCTTT. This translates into CASSEAVRGNTEAFF.